This is a list of T cell receptor beta chains from one sample in a study of beta chain features in type 1 diabetes. Measured with immunoSEQ multiplex PCR; TCRdb has only the in-frame clones, and not every one. In the table there are hundreds of thousands of clones, 15% to 19% of which are singletons. Sequencing was performed on naive CD4+ T cells from blood. Receptor source: a man younger than 30 in good health. The CDR3 runs from the conserved cysteine through the conserved F or W. D genes are given only for firm matches. Clone sizes are given selectively: once, few, many, or a class where the clone is expanded.

d_gene	j_gene	v_gene	abundance	CDR3nt	CDR3aa
TRBD1	TRBJ2-1	TRBV5-4	few	TGTGCCAGCAGCTTGGTTTTCCTCTTGCCGGGACAGGGCTACAATGAGCAGTTCTTC	CASSLVFLLPGQGYNEQFF
TRBD1	TRBJ2-1	TRBV27	.	TGTGCCAGCAGTTTAACGGCAGCCTCAAGGTCCGGGACAGGGAGGAATGAGCAGTTCTTC	CASSLTAASRSGTGRNEQFF
TRBD1	TRBJ2-6	TRBV6-5	few	TGTGCCAGCACACGACAGGGCCCTGGGGCCAACGTCCTGACTTTC	CASTRQGPGANVLTF
TRBD1	TRBJ2-7	TRBV27	few	TGTGCCACCTTATCAGGGGGCCGGAACGAGCAGTACTTC	CATLSGGRNEQYF
TRBD2	TRBJ2-1	TRBV7-9	.	TGTGCCAGCAGCTTAGACGGCGGGAGAGTTCGGTACAATGAGCAGTTCTTC	CASSLDGGRVRYNEQFF
.	TRBJ2-7	TRBV6-5	.	TGTGCCAGCAGTTCATCCGGGACGGGGACCTACGAGCAGTACTTC	CASSSSGTGTYEQYF
TRBD1	TRBJ1-6	TRBV14	few	TGTGCCAGCAGCACGGACAGGAGGGTTTCACCCCTCCACTTT	CASSTDRRVSPLHF
.	TRBJ2-6	TRBV28	.	TGTGCCAGCAGTTCTATGTCTGGGGCCAACGTCCTGACTTTC	CASSSMSGANVLTF
.	TRBJ1-1	TRBV11-1	.	TGTGCCAGCAGCTTAGCGGGCAGGACGAACACTGAAGCTTTCTTT	CASSLAGRTNTEAFF
.	TRBJ2-6	TRBV14	.	TGTGCCAGCAAGGCCGGCCTTTTCGGTGGGGCCAACGTCCTGACTTTC	CASKAGLFGGANVLTF
.	TRBJ2-6	TRBV2	.	TGTGCCAGCAGTTACGGTAGCTCTGGGGCCAACGTCCTGACTTTC	CASSYGSSGANVLTF
TRBD1	TRBJ1-5	TRBV19	once	TGTGCCAGTAGTCTCCGGACAGGGCTCAATCAGCCCCAGCATTTT	CASSLRTGLNQPQHF
.	TRBJ2-6	TRBV28	.	TGTGCAGCCGGGGCCAACGTCCTGACTTTC	CAAGANVLTF
TRBD1	TRBJ1-6	TRBV28	few	TGTGCCAGCAGACCTCGGGACAGGGAAAATTCACCCCTCCACTTT	CASRPRDRENSPLHF
.	TRBJ1-6	TRBV7-8	.	TGTGCCAGCAGCTTCCGTTACGGGGCCGGAGGTTCACCCCTCCACTTT	CASSFRYGAGGSPLHF
TRBD2	TRBJ2-3	TRBV5-1	few	TGCGCCAGCAGCTTGGAAGGTCTAGCGGGAGCCCCCACAGATACGCAGTATTTT	CASSLEGLAGAPTDTQYF
TRBD2	TRBJ2-2	TRBV9	.	TGTGCCAGCAGCGTAGTTTCTAGCGGGAGGACCGGGGAGCTGTTTTTT	CASSVVSSGRTGELFF
.	TRBJ1-2	TRBV5-4	.	TGTGCCAGCAGCTTAAGGACTAACTATGGCTACACCTTC	CASSLRTNYGYTF
.	TRBJ2-2	TRBV4-2	few	TGTGCCAGCAGCCAGGCTCGGTCCGGGGAGCTGTTTTTT	CASSQARSGELFF
.	TRBJ2-7	TRBV11-3	.	TGTGCCAGCAGCTCCACAGGCGGGGAGCAGTACTTC	CASSSTGGEQYF
TRBD2	TRBJ2-1	TRBV4-1	.	TGCGCCAGCAGCCAAGGACTAGCGATGGATGAGCAGTTCTTC	CASSQGLAMDEQFF
.	TRBJ2-1	TRBV11-1	few	TGTGCCAGCAGCTTAGTGTTTGCGGGGAGCTCCTACAATGAGCAGTTCTTC	CASSLVFAGSSYNEQFF
TRBD1	TRBJ2-2	TRBV2	few	TGTGCCAGCATCGGGGCCAGGGGGCATGGGGAGCTGTTTTTT	CASIGARGHGELFF
.	TRBJ1-3	TRBV21-1	few	TGTGCCAGCAGCAAGGACTTTCCACCTTCCGGAAACACCATATATTTT	CASSKDFPPSGNTIYF
.	TRBJ1-4	TRBV6-5	few	TGTGCCAGCAGGACGGTGGGAGGGACTAATGAAAAACTGTTTTTT	CASRTVGGTNEKLFF
.	TRBJ1-4	TRBV19	.	TGTGCCAGTAGCTCTACGGGGACAGAAAAACTGTTTTTT	CASSSTGTEKLFF
TRBD2	TRBJ2-3	TRBV5-4	.	TGTGCCAGCAGCTTACCCGGGACTAGAAGTAAAGATACGCAGTATTTT	CASSLPGTRSKDTQYF
TRBD1	TRBJ1-5	TRBV6-5	.	TGTGCCAGCGGGGGAACAGGGGTTCAGCCCCAGCATTTT	CASGGTGVQPQHF
.	TRBJ1-4	TRBV7-9	.	TGTGCCAGCAGCTCTGAGACAGTAAAGAGGGAAAAACTGTTTTTT	CASSSETVKREKLFF
.	TRBJ1-1	TRBV6-5	.	TGTGCCAGCAGCCGACGGACGGATGAAGCTTTCTTT	CASSRRTDEAFF
.	TRBJ2-3	TRBV6-1	.	TGTGCCAGCAGTGATAGGACGCAGTATTTT	CASSDRTQYF
.	TRBJ1-6	TRBV28	few	TGTGCCAGCAGTAAGAGACAGAATTCACCCCTCCACTTT	CASSKRQNSPLHF
TRBD1	TRBJ2-1	TRBV29-1	few	TGCAGCGTCCCAGGGGGCCCCGGGACAGGGGAAGGCAATGAGCAGTTCTTC	CSVPGGPGTGEGNEQFF
TRBD2	TRBJ2-2	TRBV9	few	TGTGCCAGCAGCATTAGGGTTCTAGCGGGAGGGACCGGGGAGCTGTTTTTT	CASSIRVLAGGTGELFF
TRBD1	TRBJ2-7	TRBV18	.	TGTGCCAGCTCACCCCAAGGACAGGGCTCCTACGAGCAGTACTTC	CASSPQGQGSYEQYF
.	TRBJ2-5	TRBV6-1	few	TGTGCCAGCAGTTCGGCGGGCCGTCAAGAGACCCAGTACTTC	CASSSAGRQETQYF
TRBD2	TRBJ2-3	TRBV11-2	.	TGTGCCAGCAGCTTGGGACTAGCGGGGGGGCTAGATACGCAGTATTTT	CASSLGLAGGLDTQYF
.	TRBJ1-1	TRBV7-9	few	TGTGCCAGCAGTTCATGGACAGTGAACACTGAAGCTTTCTTT	CASSSWTVNTEAFF
TRBD2	TRBJ2-7	TRBV25-1	few	TGTGCCAGCAGTGAGGGGGGAAGAGCGGGAGCCTATACCGAGCAGTACTTC	CASSEGGRAGAYTEQYF
TRBD2	TRBJ2-7	TRBV14	.	TGTGCCAGCAGCCAAGTGTTTAGCGGGAGGCAAACCTACGAGCAGTACTTC	CASSQVFSGRQTYEQYF
.	TRBJ1-6	TRBV10-3	few	TGTGCCATCAGTGAGTCGAGTGGTGCCACACACTTT	CAISESSGATHF
.	TRBJ2-5	TRBV7-2	few	TGTGCCAGCAGCTTAGGACGAGAGACCCAGTACTTC	CASSLGRETQYF
.	TRBJ1-5	TRBV19	few	TGTGCCAGTAGTATCTTCAAGAATCAGCCCCAGCATTTT	CASSIFKNQPQHF
.	TRBJ2-3	TRBV4-2	.	TGTGCCAGCAGCCAAGCTACAGCAGATACGCAGTATTTT	CASSQATADTQYF
.	TRBJ2-1	TRBV6-4	.	TGTGCCAGCAGTGAAGGACGCACTTACAATGAGCAGTTCTTC	CASSEGRTYNEQFF
TRBD1	TRBJ1-4	TRBV30	few	TGTGCCTGGAGTGTAGGTCGGCAGGGGGTGGGAAAACTGTTTTTT	CAWSVGRQGVGKLFF
TRBD2	TRBJ2-1	TRBV14	.	TGTGCCAGCAGCCAAGACCTCGGAAGGCGCGGGAGACAGTTCTTC	CASSQDLGRRGRQFF
.	TRBJ1-3	TRBV10-3	.	TGTGCCATCAGGGGGGATAGCTCTGGAAACACCATATATTTT	CAIRGDSSGNTIYF
.	TRBJ1-2	TRBV7-2	.	TGTGCCAGCAGCCAACGGACAGTCTTTAACTATGGCTACACCTTC	CASSQRTVFNYGYTF
.	TRBJ1-1	TRBV4-2	few	TGTGCCAGCAGCCAAGGACAGGCGAACACTGAAGCTTTCTTT	CASSQGQANTEAFF
.	TRBJ1-2	TRBV11-2	.	TGTGCCAGCAGCCTCGGGGGCTATGGCTACACCTTC	CASSLGGYGYTF
.	TRBJ1-5	TRBV4-2	few	TGTGCCAGCAGCCGAGAGTCCGGGCGGAGCCAGGAGCCCCAGCATTTT	CASSRESGRSQEPQHF
TRBD1	TRBJ2-1	TRBV4-3	few	TGCGCCAGCAGCCGTACAGGGGGCTCCTACAATGAGCAGTTCTTC	CASSRTGGSYNEQFF
.	TRBJ1-3	TRBV4-2	few	TGTGCCAGCAGCGACAGTTACTCTGGAAACACCATATATTTT	CASSDSYSGNTIYF
.	TRBJ2-5	TRBV5-6	once	TGTGCCAGCAGCTTGGCCACCGGGACCCAGTACTTC	CASSLATGTQYF
TRBD2	TRBJ2-7	TRBV2	few	TGTGCCAGCAGTCTTAGCGGGGGGTTCTCCTACGAGCAGTACTTC	CASSLSGGFSYEQYF
TRBD2	TRBJ2-4	TRBV7-3	few	TGTGCCAGCAGCTTATCCGCGGGAGCAGGGAACATTCAGTACTTC	CASSLSAGAGNIQYF
.	TRBJ1-1	TRBV28	few	TGTGCCAGCGTCACCCCCGGGGAAACTGAAGCTTTCTTT	CASVTPGETEAFF
TRBD1	TRBJ1-5	TRBV7-2	few	TGTGCCAGCAGCTCGGGACAGGGGTATCAGCCCCAGCATTTT	CASSSGQGYQPQHF
TRBD1	TRBJ2-5	TRBV5-6	.	TGTGCCAGCAGCTTGCTCGACAGGGCCCAAGAGACCCAGTACTTC	CASSLLDRAQETQYF